This is a list of T cell receptor beta chains from one sample in a study of T cell responses to AZD1222 COVID-19 vaccine. Only in-frame clones appear in the TCRdb table, and some are missing; sequencing was by immunoSEQ multiplex PCR. The table records roughly 95,000 clones, 92% of them present only once. Sequenced here: peripheral blood, sampled 28 days after the second AZD1222 dose. These receptors all stem from an adult who received the AZD1222 COVID-19 vaccine. CDR3s include the opening cysteine and the closing phenylalanine or tryptophan. A clone size is listed for some rows: how often the clone was seen (once, few, many), or a class if it is expanded.

TRBV19	NA	CASSWKGSNQPQHF
TRBV7-2	NA	CASSSTSFDTDTQYF
TRBV4-1	NA	CASSQGLAGRPSGNTIYF
TRBV7-2	NA	CASSPGGGGSLQFF
TRBV6-1	NA	CASSEFFGSDQPQHF
TRBV6-2/TRBV6-3	NA	CASSYGDRGSTEAFF
TRBV7-9	NA	CASSGQGAWGAFF
TRBV20-1	NA	CSADRGYGYTF
TRBV6-5	NA	CASSYSIGTTEAFF
TRBV5-5	NA	CASSLVLSGQPQHF
TRBV9	NA	CASSVSVGEGNYGYTF
TRBV6-1	NA	CASSEAGRKETQYF
TRBV18	NA	CASSTGVQETQYF
TRBV7-8	once	CASSFAGNQETQYF
TRBV3-1/TRBV3-2	NA	CASSHPRGGSLYNEQFF
TRBV11-2	NA	CASSSGQGMNTEAFF
TRBV7-9	NA	CASSALTSGGVYTQYF
TRBV6-5	NA	CASSYDYNNEQFF
TRBV9	NA	CASSVGSSGSTDTQYF
TRBV7-9	NA	CASSPRQGNSGNTIYF
TRBV25-1	NA	CASSEYGRGGGYTF
TRBV5-1	once	CASSLDGGSWGYTF
TRBV12-3/TRBV12-4	once	CASSFLGAEAFF
TRBV29-1	once	CSVVGAGTEAFF
TRBV28	NA	CASSLLRGVYSEAFF
TRBV7-6	NA	CASSLTGGAGYGYTF
TRBV30	NA	CAWSVAGSVQADTQYF
TRBV7-2	once	CASSFGSRWEAFF
TRBV15	NA	CATSRDLGEKLFF
TRBV10-3	NA	CAIRPGQQNTEAFF
TRBV14	once	CASSQQRGPTEAFF
TRBV4-3	NA	CASSQEVARGGYNEQFF
TRBV27	NA	CASSEQGLYQETQYF
TRBV2	NA	CASSETGPGAGSPLHF
TRBV6-4	once	CASSRTGSSYEQYF
TRBV15	NA	CATSSNRATSSYNSPLHF
TRBV5-8	NA	CASSGWNRGSSQETQYF
TRBV2	once	CASILAGTGGYEQYF
TRBV7-9	once	CASSPVADTQYF
TRBV19	NA	CASTRQDLAGELFF
TRBV5-1	NA	CASSFTGPGANVLTF
TRBV5-1	once	CASSQAGGLGETQYF
TRBV18	NA	CASSPGRGLNEQYF
TRBV6-1	NA	CASSERVAGSSYEQYF
TRBV5-6	NA	CASSGGQELNRGEQFF
TRBV6-5	NA	CASRPGLAGSYEQYF
TRBV20-1	NA	CSARASGTQYF
TRBV4-2	NA	CASSPMVGANYGYTF
TRBV24-1	NA	CATGGTGTYGYTF
TRBV6-5	NA	CASSSGTGQPGNTIYF
TRBV19	NA	CASSLGPFSTDTQYF
TRBV5-1	NA	CASSLALDRAYEQYF
TRBV29-1	NA	CSVGTGANYGYTF
TRBV5-1	few	CASSPREANTGELFF
TRBV2	NA	CASNRGGSYGYTF
TRBV28	NA	CASSQRGSQHF
TRBV6-1	NA	CASSEEEGKGNQPQHF